The 31 T cell receptor beta chains given below trace back to one sample, sequenced in a study of shared clonotypes between healthy human individuals. Only in-frame clones appear in the TCRdb table, and some are missing; sequencing was by immunoSEQ multiplex PCR. The table records approximately 1.4 million clones, 95% to 99% of them present only once. The sequenced sample was naive CD4+ T cells sorted from blood. The subset was: CD45RA+ positively selected. The receptors were gathered from a man between 25 and 39 years old in good health.

V is TRBV5-1 and J is TRBJ2-7; 7 bases match TRBD2. Germline V gene sequence: CDR1 SGHRS, CDR2 YFSETQ. J gave up 3 bases and V 4 bases, and 10 bases lay outside the gene matches. This CDR3 comprises 15 residues. In nucleotides, the CDR3 is TGCGCCAGCAGCCCTCCCCGGGACTATCTCTACGAGCAGTACTTC. Protein sequence: CASSPPRDYLYEQYF.

The V call is TRBV11-2, the J call TRBJ2-7; no reliable D call. The CDR3 is 13 amino acids. The germline CDR1 and CDR2 sequences are SGHAT and FQNNGV. Trimming removed 2 bases from V and 3 bases from J, with 8 bases in between. In DNA form, the CDR3 reads TGTGCCAGCAGCTTACCAGGAAACTACGAGCAGTACTTC. It encodes CASSLPGNYEQYF.

This clone has just one count. V is TRBV29-1 and J is TRBJ1-4, with D possibly TRBD1 on 6 matching bases. The ends were cut back, 5 bases at V and 4 bases at J, with 14 bases in the middle. Per the germline V gene, CDR1 is SQVTM and CDR2 is ANQGSEA. The CDR3 is 14 amino acids. CDR3 nucleotides: TGCAGCGTTTACTGGCCGGACAGTAATGAAAAACTGTTTTTT. The encoded protein is CSVYWPDSNEKLFF.

The chain recombines TRBV5-6 with TRBJ1-2; tentative D call: TRBD1 (6 bases). The CDR3 runs to 15 residues. Deletions cut 3 bases from V and 0 bases from J, with 12 bases between. Germline loops: CDR1 SGHDT, CDR2 YYEEEE. The CDR3 coding sequence is TGTGCCAGCAGCTACGGACAGCCTTCTAACTATGGCTACACCTTC. Residues: CASSYGQPSNYGYTF.

The rearrangement uses TRBV5-1 and TRBJ2-2, with TRBD2 as a possible D gene (5 bases). CDR1 and CDR2 from the germline V gene are SGHRS and YFSETQ. CDR3 length: 14 residues. V gave up 3 bases and J gave up 3 bases, with 9 bases separating them. The CDR3 reads CASSSVGDTGELFF. CDR3 DNA: TGCGCCAGCAGCTCTGTCGGGGACACCGGGGAGCTGTTTTTT. Using reference TRBV5-1 and TRBJ2-2 for the parts outside the CDR3, the full variable domain is KAGVTQTPRYLIKTRGQQVTLSCSPISGHRSVSWYQQTPGQGLQFLFEYFSETQRNKGNFPGRFSGRQFSNSRSEMNVSTLELGDSALYLCASSSVGDTGELFFGEGSRLTVL.

V gene TRBV15 combines with J gene TRBJ2-7, with D possibly being TRBD1 (5 bases). This CDR3 comprises 15 residues. The ends were cut back, 3 bases at V and 7 bases at J, with 19 bases in the middle. Germline V gene data show CDR1 as LNHNV and CDR2 as YYDKDF (reference sequence). CDR3 in amino acids: CATSRAKQVFREQYF. The CDR3 DNA is TGTGCCACCAGCAGGGCAAAACAGGTTTTCCGGGAGCAGTACTTC.

This clone was seen just once. J is TRBJ1-3 and V is TRBV7-2; maybe TRBD1 (6 bases). The CDR3 length is 16 residues. The germline V and J ends were trimmed by 4 bases and 2 bases, with 15 bases remaining between them. CDR1 is SGHTA and CDR2 is FQGNSA in the germline V gene. CDR3 sequence: CASSSRLGTPGNTIYF. CDR3 coding DNA: TGTGCCAGCAGCTCCCGTTTGGGGACACCTGGAAACACCATATATTTT.

The chain combines TRBV11-2 with TRBJ1-3; D is unresolved. Trimming took off 5 bases at V and 9 bases at J, with 14 bases between the two ends. Germline values: CDR1 SGHAT, CDR2 FQNNGV. The CDR3 contains 13 residues. For the CDR3, the DNA is TGTGCCAGCAGCCGCTATAGGTCGAGCACCATATATTTT. Its protein is CASSRYRSSTIYF. Combining the CDR3 with reference TRBV11-2 and TRBJ1-3 gives the whole variable domain EAGVAQSPRYKIIEKRQSVAFWCNPISGHATLYWYQQILGQGPKLLIQFQNNGVVDDSQLPKDRFSAERLKGVDSTLKIQPAKLEDSAVYLCASSRYRSSTIYFGEGSWLTVV.

The chain uses TRBV27 and TRBJ2-7, with TRBD2 matching 7 bases. Per germline, CDR1 MNHEY and CDR2 SMNVEV (reference sequence). The ends lost 6 bases at V and 0 bases at J; junction bases unmatched: 11. This CDR3 is built from 16 residues. The CDR3 loop reads CASRGGRAFSSYEQYF. DNA for the CDR3: TGTGCCAGCAGGGGAGGGAGGGCCTTTAGCTCCTACGAGCAGTACTTC.

The chain combines TRBV6-4 with TRBJ2-1; 7 bases fit TRBD2. This CDR3 region has 14 residues. Germline-derived CDR1 and CDR2 are MRHNA and SNTAGT. The V and J ends lost 6 bases and 7 bases, in that order; junction bases with no gene match: 9. CDR3 residues: CASSRGGSGNEQFF. The CDR3 coding sequence is TGTGCCAGCAGCCGGGGAGGGAGTGGGAATGAGCAGTTCTTC.

V usage is TRBV27 and J usage is TRBJ2-7; tentatively, D is TRBD1 (5 bases). V shed 2 bases and J shed 1 base, with 9 bases lying between them. The CDR3 is made up of 14 amino acids. CDR1 and CDR2 from the germline V gene are MNHEY and SMNVEV (reference sequence). CDR3 bases: TGTGCCAGCAGTTTAGCTCCAGGGTCCTACGAGCAGTACTTC. This encodes CASSLAPGSYEQYF.

The V and J genes are TRBV5-1 and TRBJ2-3, with 8 bases that match TRBD2. The V and J ends lost 4 bases and 2 bases, in that order; junction bases with no gene match: 9. Germline V gene data show CDR1 as SGHRS and CDR2 as YFSETQ. The CDR3 is 16 residues long. CDR3 in amino acids: CASSVPLAGFTDTQYF. CDR3 DNA sequence: TGCGCCAGCAGCGTACCCTTAGCGGGATTCACAGATACGCAGTATTTT. Full variable domain (rest looked up from reference TRBV5-1 and TRBJ2-3): KAGVTQTPRYLIKTRGQQVTLSCSPISGHRSVSWYQQTPGQGLQFLFEYFSETQRNKGNFPGRFSGRQFSNSRSEMNVSTLELGDSALYLCASSVPLAGFTDTQYFGPGTRLTVL.

V is TRBV5-8 and J is TRBJ2-3, with TRBD2 as a possible D gene (6 bases). This CDR3 comprises 15 residues. Between the trimmed V and J ends, which lost 4 bases and 0 bases, there was a span of 12 bases. Germline V gene lookup returns CDR1 SGHTS and CDR2 YDEGEE. Written as DNA, the CDR3 is TGTGCCAGCAGCGGCGGGGCCCTTAGCACAGATACGCAGTATTTT. This translates into CASSGGALSTDTQYF.

The rearrangement links TRBV5-4 to TRBJ1-2; no clear D. Deletions cut 2 bases from V and 5 bases from J, with 13 bases between. The CDR3 sequence is 14 residues long. Germline values: CDR1 SGHNT, CDR2 YYREEE (reference sequence). The CDR3 loop reads CASSFTPRGYGYTF. CDR3 sequence (DNA): TGTGCCAGCAGCTTTACTCCCAGAGGATATGGCTACACCTTC.

V gene TRBV18 combines with J gene TRBJ2-1; the D call may be TRBD1 or TRBD2 (5 bases each). CDR3 length equals 16 residues. V was pared by 4 bases and J by 3 bases, with 16 bases between. Germline CDR1 and CDR2: KGHSH and LQKENI. The CDR3 region is CASSRPPGPVYNEQFF. CDR3 coding DNA: TGTGCCAGCTCACGTCCCCCGGGACCGGTCTACAATGAGCAGTTCTTC.

To note about this clone: Other DNA sequences from this sample encode an identical CDR3 as well. The chain joins TRBV7-2 to TRBJ2-5; 7 nucleotides agree with TRBD2. The CDR3 covers 14 residues. The trim removed 1 base at V and 4 bases at J, leaving 3 bases unmatched. Germline V gene lookup returns CDR1 SGHTA and CDR2 FQGNSA. The DNA for the CDR3 is TGTGCCAGCAGCTTAGGGGGGAGGGTAGAGACCCAGTACTTC. Translation: CASSLGGRVETQYF.

The rearrangement links TRBV7-2 to TRBJ2-7; TRBD2 aligns across 7 bases. From germline, CDR1 is SGHTA and CDR2 FQGNSA. The CDR3 has 14 residues. V shed 5 bases, J shed 3 bases, and the junction held 7 bases outside the gene matches. The CDR3 DNA sequence: TGTGCCAGCAGCAAGTACCGGGGGGACTACGAGCAGTACTTC. Translation: CASSKYRGDYEQYF.

Points on this clone: Other nucleotide sequences from this sample produce the same CDR3. V gene TRBV18 combines with J gene TRBJ2-7, with 7 bases lining up with TRBD1. Trimming removed 0 bases from V and 4 bases from J; junction bases left unmatched: 3. The CDR3 runs to 14 residues. Germline assignment: CDR1 KGHSH and CDR2 LQKENI. CDR3 residues: CASSPPGQEYEQYF. CDR3 nucleotide sequence: TGTGCCAGCTCACCACCCGGACAGGAGTACGAGCAGTACTTC.

V is TRBV2 and J is TRBJ2-7, with D uncertain. Per the germline V gene, CDR1 is SNHLY and CDR2 is FYNNEI. V dropped 8 bases and J dropped 2 bases, with 16 bases sitting between them. CDR3 size: 14 residues. The CDR3 loop is CASLSAPVAYEQYF. CDR3 sequence (DNA): TGTGCCAGCCTTTCCGCCCCTGTTGCCTACGAGCAGTACTTC.

The chain joins TRBV5-8 to TRBJ1-4, with D unresolved. Per the germline V gene, CDR1 is SGHTS and CDR2 is YDEGEE. V was trimmed by 0 bases and J by 5 bases, leaving 14 bases between them. The CDR3 is 16 amino acids. The CDR3: CASSLALNLGNEKLFF. DNA of the CDR3: TGTGCCAGCAGCTTGGCCTTGAATCTTGGGAATGAAAAACTGTTTTTT.

The CDR3 protein is CASGIGGRRMDTQYF. In DNA form, the CDR3 reads TGTGCCAGCGGGATAGGCGGGAGGCGAATGGATACGCAGTATTTT. The chain combines TRBV7-2 with TRBJ2-3, with 8 bases that match TRBD2. Per germline, CDR1 SGHTA and CDR2 FQGNSA. Losses at the gene ends were 8 bases for V and 6 bases for J; bases not matched to a gene: 13. This CDR3 region has 15 residues.

The chain couples TRBV25-1 to TRBJ2-1, with TRBD2 identical over 12 bases. V lost 3 bases, J lost 6 bases, and 9 bases stayed unmatched. Looked up from germline, CDR1 is MGHDK and CDR2 is SYGVNS. This CDR3 region has 17 residues. The CDR3 loop is CASSDNVASGRVNEQFF. CDR3 DNA sequence: TGTGCCAGCAGTGATAATGTTGCTAGCGGGAGGGTCAATGAGCAGTTCTTC.

The V gene is TRBV9, the J gene TRBJ2-1, with D perhaps matching TRBD2 (6 bases). There are 17 residues in the CDR3. CDR1 and CDR2 (germline): SGDLS, YYNGEE. Trimming left V 2 bases short and J 2 bases short, with 17 bases between. As DNA, the CDR3 is TGTGCCAGCAGCGTTCGCCCCCTCGGGAGCCCCTACAATGAGCAGTTCTTC. Translation: CASSVRPLGSPYNEQFF.

This clone was observed a single time. This chain connects TRBV5-5 to TRBJ2-3; D possibly matches TRBD1 or TRBD2 (6 bases each). The germline V and J ends were trimmed by 4 bases and 2 bases, with 17 bases remaining between them. Per the germline V gene, CDR1 is SGHKS and CDR2 is YYEKEE (reference sequence). CDR3 length: 16 residues. CDR3 in DNA: TGTGCCAGCAGCCCCTATAGCGGACAGCTCACAGATACGCAGTATTTT. Encoded protein: CASSPYSGQLTDTQYF.

The chain joins TRBV28 to TRBJ1-1, with D possibly being TRBD1 (6 bases). Between the trimmed V and J ends, which lost 6 bases and 2 bases, there was a span of 19 bases. The CDR3 runs to 16 residues. Germline V CDR1 and CDR2: MDHEN, SYDVKM. CDR3: CASSQRGRGLNTEAFF. For the CDR3, the DNA is TGTGCCAGCAGCCAACGGGGTCGGGGGCTAAACACTGAAGCTTTCTTT.

The rearrangement uses TRBV2 and TRBJ1-1, with D unresolved. The CDR3 is 15 amino acids. Trimming stripped 9 bases from V and 0 bases from J, with 17 bases between. Per the germline V gene, CDR1 is SNHLY and CDR2 is FYNNEI. The CDR3 DNA is TGTGCCAGTCTAACCTCGGCAAGAATGAACACTGAAGCTTTCTTT. As protein: CASLTSARMNTEAFF.

V and J are TRBV2 and TRBJ2-1; the match to TRBD1 covers 8 bases. The CDR3 has 13 amino acids. V was clipped by 7 bases and J by 7 bases; unmatched bases: 6. CDR1 is SNHLY, CDR2 FYNNEI, per germline. The CDR3 protein is CASNGQGMNEQFF. The CDR3 nucleotides are TGTGCCAGCAATGGACAGGGTATGAATGAGCAGTTCTTC.

This clone was recorded only once. The chain uses TRBV6-5 and TRBJ1-1; 7 positions match TRBD1. In germline, CDR1 is MNHEY, CDR2 SVGAGI. V dropped 6 bases and J dropped 6; count of bases not matched to a gene: 10. This CDR3 spans 14 amino acids. The CDR3 region has the DNA TGTGCCAGCAGCACCCGACAGGGAACCTCTGAAGCTTTCTTT. Translation: CASSTRQGTSEAFF.

CDR3 sequence (DNA): TGTGCCAGCAGTTTAAGTGAGGGACAGGGCTACAATGAGCAGTTCTTC. Translating it yields CASSLSEGQGYNEQFF. The chain couples TRBV28 to TRBJ2-1, with 9 bases lining up with TRBD1. J gave up 3 bases and V 2 bases, and 5 bases lay outside the gene matches. Germline lookup yields CDR1 MDHEN and CDR2 SYDVKM. The CDR3 loop spans 16 amino acids.

J is TRBJ2-7 and V is TRBV9; perhaps D is TRBD1 or TRBD2 (5 bases each). The CDR3 length is 16 residues. V gave up 2 bases and J gave up 3 bases, with 18 bases separating them. The germline gives CDR1 SGDLS, CDR2 YYNGEE. This chain's CDR3 is CASSVSFGAPNYEQYF. DNA of the CDR3: TGTGCCAGCAGCGTGAGTTTCGGGGCACCAAACTACGAGCAGTACTTC.

V and J are TRBV28 and TRBJ2-3, with D maybe TRBD1 (6 bases). This CDR3 has 14 residues. V lost 7 bases, J lost 2 bases, and 13 bases lay in between. Germline V gives CDR1 MDHEN, CDR2 SYDVKM. The CDR3 reads CASTLDRSTDTQYF. The CDR3 nucleotides are TGTGCCAGCACCCTTGACAGGTCCACAGATACGCAGTATTTT.